The source of this T cell receptor (beta chain) is a study of control samples from healthy donors and cancer patients. TCRdb's copy holds only in-frame clones and misses some; the assay was immunoSEQ multiplex PCR. This table has roughly 100,000 clones, 80% to 90% appearing once. This clone was recorded once. The CDR3 has 14 amino acids. Germline V gene sequence: CDR1 KGHDR, CDR2 SFDVKD. J lost 8 bases, V lost 1 base, and 2 bases had no gene match. The chain has TRBV24-1 and TRBJ2-1, with 9 bases identical to TRBD2. The source of this sequence is a man aged 25-45 years in good health. The material sequenced was blood. CDR3 loop: CATSDFRTSDEQFF. CDR3 nucleotides: TGTGCCACCAGTGATTTCCGGACTAGCGATGAGCAGTTCTTC.